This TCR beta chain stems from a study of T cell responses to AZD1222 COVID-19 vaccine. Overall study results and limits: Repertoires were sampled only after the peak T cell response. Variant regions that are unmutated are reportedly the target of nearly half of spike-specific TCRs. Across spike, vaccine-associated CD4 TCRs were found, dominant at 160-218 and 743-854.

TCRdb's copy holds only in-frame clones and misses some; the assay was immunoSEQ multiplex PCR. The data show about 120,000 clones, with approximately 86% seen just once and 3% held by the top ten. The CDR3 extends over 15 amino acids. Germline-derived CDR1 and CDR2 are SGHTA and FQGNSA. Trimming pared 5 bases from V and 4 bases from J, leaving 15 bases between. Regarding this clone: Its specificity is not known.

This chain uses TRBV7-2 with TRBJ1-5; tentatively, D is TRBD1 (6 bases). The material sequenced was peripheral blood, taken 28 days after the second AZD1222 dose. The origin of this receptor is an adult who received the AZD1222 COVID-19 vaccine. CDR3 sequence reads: CASSTNREGNQPQHF. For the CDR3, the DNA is TGTGCCAGCAGCACCAACAGGGAGGGGAATCAGCCCCAGCATTTT.